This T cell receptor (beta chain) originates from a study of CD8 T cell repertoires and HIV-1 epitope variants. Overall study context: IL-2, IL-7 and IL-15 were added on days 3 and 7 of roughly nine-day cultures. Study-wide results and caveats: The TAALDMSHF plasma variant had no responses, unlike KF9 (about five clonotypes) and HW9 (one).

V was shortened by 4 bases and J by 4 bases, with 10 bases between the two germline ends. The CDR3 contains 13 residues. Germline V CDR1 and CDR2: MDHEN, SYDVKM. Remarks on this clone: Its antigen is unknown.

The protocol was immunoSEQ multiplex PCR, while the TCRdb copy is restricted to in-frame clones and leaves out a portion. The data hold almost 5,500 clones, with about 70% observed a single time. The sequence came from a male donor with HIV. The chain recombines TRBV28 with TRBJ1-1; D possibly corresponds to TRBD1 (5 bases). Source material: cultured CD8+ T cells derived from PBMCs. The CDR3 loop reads CASSSWGGTEAFF. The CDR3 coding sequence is TGTGCCAGCAGTTCTTGGGGGGGCACTGAAGCTTTCTTT.